Below, one T cell receptor (beta chain) is given with its context. This sample is drawn from a study of blood T cell repertoires in COVID-19. Study details: Some COVID-19 samples were acute and others convalescent; all came from the United States, Italy and Spain.

Germline CDR1 and CDR2: GTSNPN and SVGIG (reference sequence). The CDR3 runs to 16 residues. With V trimmed by 2 bases and J by 4 bases, 9 bases remained unmatched. The study recruited people aged roughly 18 to 100 years across approximately 24 US areas. Each recovered donor of Cohort 3 presented with two negative PCRs, clearance, or symptom resolution. In the original workflow: How many nucleated cells were present was estimated from reference gene primer amplification. Clones were sequenced by immunoSEQ multiplex PCR, and TCRdb holds only the in-frame ones, with some missing. From that table come the V and J calls and clone size; the DNA was used to work out D and trimming. The sample includes 190,000 or so clones, about nine tenths of them seen just once.

Sequencing was done on a sample of PBMCs or T cells enriched from blood (not recorded which). The TCR was taken from a woman in her 30s who had recovered from COVID-19. The rearrangement uses TRBV30 and TRBJ2-3, with 10 bases aligning to TRBD2. The CDR3 DNA is TGTGCCTGGAGTACTCCGTATAGCGGGGGGTCAGATACGCAGTATTTT. It yields the protein CAWSTPYSGGSDTQYF.